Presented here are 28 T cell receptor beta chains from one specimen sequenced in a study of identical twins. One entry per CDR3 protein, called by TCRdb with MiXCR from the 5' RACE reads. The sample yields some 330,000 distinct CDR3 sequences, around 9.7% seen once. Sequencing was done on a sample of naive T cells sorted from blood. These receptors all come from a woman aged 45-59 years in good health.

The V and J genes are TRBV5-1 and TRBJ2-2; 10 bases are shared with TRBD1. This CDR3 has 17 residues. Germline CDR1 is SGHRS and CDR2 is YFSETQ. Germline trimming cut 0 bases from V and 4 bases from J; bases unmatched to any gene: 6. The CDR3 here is CASSLGRQGAITGELFF. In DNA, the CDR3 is TGCGCCAGCAGCTTGGGGAGACAGGGGGCTATCACCGGGGAGCTGTTTTTT.

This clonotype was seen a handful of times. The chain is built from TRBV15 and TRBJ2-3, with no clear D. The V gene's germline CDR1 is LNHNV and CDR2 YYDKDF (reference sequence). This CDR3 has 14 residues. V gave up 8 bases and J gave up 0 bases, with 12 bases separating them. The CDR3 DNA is TGTGCCACCTCTTTCGCGCTGAGCACAGATACGCAGTATTTT. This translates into CATSFALSTDTQYF. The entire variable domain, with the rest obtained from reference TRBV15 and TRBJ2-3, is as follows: DAMVIQNPRYQVTQFGKPVTLSCSQTLNHNVMYWYQQKSSQAPKLLFHYYDKDFNNEADTPDNFQSRRPNTSFCFLDIRSPGLGDTAMYLCATSFALSTDTQYFGPGTRLTVL.

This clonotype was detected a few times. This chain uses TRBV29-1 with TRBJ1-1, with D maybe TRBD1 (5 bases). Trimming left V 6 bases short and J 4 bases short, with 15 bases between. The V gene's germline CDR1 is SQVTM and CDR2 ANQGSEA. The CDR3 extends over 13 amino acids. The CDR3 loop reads CSVAKGRGTEAFF. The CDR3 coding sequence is TGCAGCGTCGCCAAGGGGAGGGGCACTGAAGCTTTCTTT.

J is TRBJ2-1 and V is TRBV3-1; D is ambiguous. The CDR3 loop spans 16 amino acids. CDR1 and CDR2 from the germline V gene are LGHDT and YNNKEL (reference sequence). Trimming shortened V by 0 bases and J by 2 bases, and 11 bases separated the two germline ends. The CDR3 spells CASSQDSNLAYNEQFF. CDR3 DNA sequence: TGTGCCAGCAGCCAAGATAGTAATCTAGCCTACAATGAGCAGTTCTTC.

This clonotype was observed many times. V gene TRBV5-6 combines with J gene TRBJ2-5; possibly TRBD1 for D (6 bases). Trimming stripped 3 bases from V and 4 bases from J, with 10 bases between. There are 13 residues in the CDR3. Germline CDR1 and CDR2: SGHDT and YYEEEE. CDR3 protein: CASSSPTGETQYF. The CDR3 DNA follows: TGTGCCAGCAGCTCCCCGACAGGAGAGACCCAGTACTTC. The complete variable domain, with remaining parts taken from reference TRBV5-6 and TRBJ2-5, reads DAGVTQSPTHLIKTRGQQVTLRCSPKSGHDTVSWYQQALGQGPQFIFQYYEEEERQRGNFPDRFSGHQFPNYSSELNVNALLLGDSALYLCASSSPTGETQYFGPGTRLLVL.

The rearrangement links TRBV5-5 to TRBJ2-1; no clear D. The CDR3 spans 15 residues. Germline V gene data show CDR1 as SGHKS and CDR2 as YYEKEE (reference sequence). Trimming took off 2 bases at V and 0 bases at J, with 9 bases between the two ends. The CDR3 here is CASSLRVGSYNEQFF. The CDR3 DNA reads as TGTGCCAGCAGCTTAAGGGTAGGCTCCTACAATGAGCAGTTCTTC. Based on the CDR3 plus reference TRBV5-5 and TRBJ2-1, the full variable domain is DAGVTQSPTHLIKTRGQQVTLRCSPISGHKSVSWYQQVLGQGPQFIFQYYEKEERGRGNFPDRFSARQFPNYSSELNVNALLLGDSALYLCASSLRVGSYNEQFFGPGTRLTVL.

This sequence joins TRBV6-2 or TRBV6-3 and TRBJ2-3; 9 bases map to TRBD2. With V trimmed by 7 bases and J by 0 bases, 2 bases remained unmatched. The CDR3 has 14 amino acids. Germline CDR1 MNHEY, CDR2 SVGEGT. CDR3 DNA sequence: TGTGCCAGCACCACTAGCGGGAGCACAGATACGCAGTATTTT. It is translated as CASTTSGSTDTQYF.

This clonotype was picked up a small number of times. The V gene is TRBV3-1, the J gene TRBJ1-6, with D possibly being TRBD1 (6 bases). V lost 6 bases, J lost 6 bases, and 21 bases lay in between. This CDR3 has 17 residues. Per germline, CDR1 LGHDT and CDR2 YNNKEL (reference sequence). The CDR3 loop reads CASRRGAGQGRNSPLHF. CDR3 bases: TGTGCCAGCAGACGCGGCGCGGGACAAGGGCGTAATTCACCCCTCCACTTT.

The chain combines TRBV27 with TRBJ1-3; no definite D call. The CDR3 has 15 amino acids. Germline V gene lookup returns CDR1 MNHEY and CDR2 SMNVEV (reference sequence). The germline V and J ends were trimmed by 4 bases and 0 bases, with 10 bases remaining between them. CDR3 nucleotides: TGTGCCAGCAGTTCAGGACGGTCCTCTGGAAACACCATATATTTT. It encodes CASSSGRSSGNTIYF.

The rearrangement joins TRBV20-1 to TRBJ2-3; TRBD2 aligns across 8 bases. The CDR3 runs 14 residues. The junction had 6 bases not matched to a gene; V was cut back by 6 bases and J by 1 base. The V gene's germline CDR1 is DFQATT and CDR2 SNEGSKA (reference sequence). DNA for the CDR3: TGCAGTGCCATAGCGGGACTGGGCACAGATACGCAGTATTTT. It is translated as CSAIAGLGTDTQYF.

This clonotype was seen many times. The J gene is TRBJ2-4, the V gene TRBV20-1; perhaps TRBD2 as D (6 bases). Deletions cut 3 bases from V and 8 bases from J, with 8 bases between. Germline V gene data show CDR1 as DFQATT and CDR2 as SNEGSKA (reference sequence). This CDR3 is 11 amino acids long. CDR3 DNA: TGCAGTGCTAGTCGGGAGTACATTCAGTACTTC. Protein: CSASREYIQYF.

CDR3 region: CASSPPLAGGTDTQYF. The DNA for the CDR3 is TGCGCCAGCAGCCCCCCCCTGGCGGGAGGGACAGATACGCAGTATTTT. The rearrangement links TRBV5-1 to TRBJ2-3; 9 positions agree with TRBD2. The V segment lost 4 bases and the J segment 3 bases; nucleotides outside the gene matches: 9. The CDR3 covers 16 residues. Looked up from germline, CDR1 is SGHRS and CDR2 is YFSETQ.

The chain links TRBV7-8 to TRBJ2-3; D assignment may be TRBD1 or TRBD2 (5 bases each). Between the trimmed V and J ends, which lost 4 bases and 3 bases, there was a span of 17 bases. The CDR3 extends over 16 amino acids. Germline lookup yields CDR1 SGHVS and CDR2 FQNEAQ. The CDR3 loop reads CASSYLSGQGTDTQYF. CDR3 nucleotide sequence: TGTGCCAGCAGCTACCTATCGGGGCAGGGAACAGATACGCAGTATTTT.

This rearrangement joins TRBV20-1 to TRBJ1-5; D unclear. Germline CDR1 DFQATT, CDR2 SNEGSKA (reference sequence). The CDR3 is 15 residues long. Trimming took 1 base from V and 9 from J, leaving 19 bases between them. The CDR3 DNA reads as TGCAGTGCTAGAGTCGTGTCCCACGGGATCGCGCCCCAGCATTTT. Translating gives CSARVVSHGIAPQHF.

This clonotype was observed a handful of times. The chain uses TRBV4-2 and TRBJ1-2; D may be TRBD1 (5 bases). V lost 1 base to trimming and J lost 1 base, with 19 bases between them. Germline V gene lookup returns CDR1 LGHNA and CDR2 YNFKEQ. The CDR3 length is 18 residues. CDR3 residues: CASSQGVTVGELNYGYTF. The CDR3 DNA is TGTGCCAGCAGCCAAGGGGTGACAGTTGGCGAACTTAACTATGGCTACACCTTC.

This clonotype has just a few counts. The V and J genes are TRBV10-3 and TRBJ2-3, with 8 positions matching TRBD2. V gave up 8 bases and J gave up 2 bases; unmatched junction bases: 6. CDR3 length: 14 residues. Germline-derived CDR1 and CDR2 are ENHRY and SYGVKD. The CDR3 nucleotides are TGTGCCATCGCGGGGGGCCCGGTCACAGATACGCAGTATTTT. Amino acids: CAIAGGPVTDTQYF.

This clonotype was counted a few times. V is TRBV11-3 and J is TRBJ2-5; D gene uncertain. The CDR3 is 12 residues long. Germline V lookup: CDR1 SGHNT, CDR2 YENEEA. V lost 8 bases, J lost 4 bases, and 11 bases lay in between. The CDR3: CASSWGRETQYF. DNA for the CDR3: TGTGCCAGCTCTTGGGGTCGAGAGACCCAGTACTTC.

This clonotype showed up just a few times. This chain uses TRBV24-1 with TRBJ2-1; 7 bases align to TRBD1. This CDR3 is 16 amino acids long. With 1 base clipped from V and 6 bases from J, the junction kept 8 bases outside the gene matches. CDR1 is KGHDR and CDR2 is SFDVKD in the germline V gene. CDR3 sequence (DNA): TGTGCCACCAGTGATTTTCCTAACGACAGGGCCAATGAGCAGTTCTTC. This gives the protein CATSDFPNDRANEQFF.

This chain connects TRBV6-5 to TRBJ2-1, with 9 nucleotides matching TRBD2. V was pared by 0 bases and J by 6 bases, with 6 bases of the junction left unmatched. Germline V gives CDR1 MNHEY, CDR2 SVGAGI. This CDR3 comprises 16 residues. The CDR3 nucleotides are TGTGCCAGCAGTTACTCGTTAGCGGGAGAATCCAATGAGCAGTTCTTC. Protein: CASSYSLAGESNEQFF.

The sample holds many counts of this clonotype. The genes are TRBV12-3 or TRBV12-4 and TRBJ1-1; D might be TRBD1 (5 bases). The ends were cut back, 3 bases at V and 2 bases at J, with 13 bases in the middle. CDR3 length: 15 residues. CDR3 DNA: TGTGCCAGCAGTTTTCACGGGGCAAGTAACACTGAAGCTTTCTTT. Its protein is CASSFHGASNTEAFF.

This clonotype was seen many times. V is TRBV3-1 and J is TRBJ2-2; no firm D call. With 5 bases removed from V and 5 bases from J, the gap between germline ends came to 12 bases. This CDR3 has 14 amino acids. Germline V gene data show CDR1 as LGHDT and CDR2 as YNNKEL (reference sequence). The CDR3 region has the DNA TGTGCCAGCAGCTACCCGGGCCCGACCGGGGAGCTGTTTTTT. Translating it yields CASSYPGPTGELFF.

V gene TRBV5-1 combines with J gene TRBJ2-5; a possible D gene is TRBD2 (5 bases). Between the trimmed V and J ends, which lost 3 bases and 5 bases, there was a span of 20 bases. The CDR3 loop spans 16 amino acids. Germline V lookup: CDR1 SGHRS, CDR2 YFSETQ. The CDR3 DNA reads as TGCGCCAGCAGCTCGAGTGGAGCGGACCCCAGGGAGACCCAGTACTTC. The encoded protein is CASSSSGADPRETQYF.

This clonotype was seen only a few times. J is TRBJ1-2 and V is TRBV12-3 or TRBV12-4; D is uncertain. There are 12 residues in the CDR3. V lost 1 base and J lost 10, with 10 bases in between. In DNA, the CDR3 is TGTGCCAGCAGTTTAGGCCATGGGGTCTACACCTTC. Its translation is CASSLGHGVYTF.

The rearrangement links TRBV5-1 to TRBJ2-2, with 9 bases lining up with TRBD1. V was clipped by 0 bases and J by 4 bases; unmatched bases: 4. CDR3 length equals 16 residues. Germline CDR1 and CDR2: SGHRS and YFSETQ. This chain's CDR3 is CASSLDGTGSTGELFF. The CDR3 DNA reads TGCGCCAGCAGCTTGGACGGGACAGGGTCCACCGGGGAGCTGTTTTTT.

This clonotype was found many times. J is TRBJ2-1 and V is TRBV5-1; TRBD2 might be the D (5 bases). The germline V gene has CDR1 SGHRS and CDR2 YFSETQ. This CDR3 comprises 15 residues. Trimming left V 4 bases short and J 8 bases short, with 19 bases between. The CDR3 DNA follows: TGCGCCAGCAGCCTCACCCGGGATCCGTCCCATGAGCAGTTCTTC. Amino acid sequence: CASSLTRDPSHEQFF. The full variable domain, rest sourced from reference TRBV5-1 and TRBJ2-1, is KAGVTQTPRYLIKTRGQQVTLSCSPISGHRSVSWYQQTPGQGLQFLFEYFSETQRNKGNFPGRFSGRQFSNSRSEMNVSTLELGDSALYLCASSLTRDPSHEQFFGPGTRLTVL.

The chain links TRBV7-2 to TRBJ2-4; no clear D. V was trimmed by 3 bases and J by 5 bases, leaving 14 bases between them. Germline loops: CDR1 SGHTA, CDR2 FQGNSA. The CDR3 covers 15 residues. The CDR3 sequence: CASSLGRTSENIQYF. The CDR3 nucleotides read TGTGCCAGCAGCTTGGGAAGGACGTCAGAAAACATTCAGTACTTC.

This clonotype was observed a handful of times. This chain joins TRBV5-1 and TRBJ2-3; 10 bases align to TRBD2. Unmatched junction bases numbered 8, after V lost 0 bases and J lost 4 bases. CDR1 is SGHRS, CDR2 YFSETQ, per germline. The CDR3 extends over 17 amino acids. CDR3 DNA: TGCGCCAGCAGCTTGGAGGCTAGCGGGAGTGGTGCAGATACGCAGTATTTT. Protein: CASSLEASGSGADTQYF.

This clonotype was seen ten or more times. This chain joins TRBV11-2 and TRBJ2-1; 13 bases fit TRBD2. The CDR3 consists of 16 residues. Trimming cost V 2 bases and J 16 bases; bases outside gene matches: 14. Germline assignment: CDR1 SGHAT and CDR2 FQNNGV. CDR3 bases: TGTGCCAGCAGCTTATCAAGGACTAGCGGGAGAGGGTTGGAATTCTTC. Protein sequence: CASSLSRTSGRGLEFF.